This T cell receptor beta chain is drawn from a study of post-analysis software for immune sequencing data. Broader study findings: Patients showed TRBV5-6, TRBV5-1 and TRBV20-1 among roughly five TRBV segments more frequent than in controls. People with multiple sclerosis had a significantly lower normalized Chao1 diversity than controls did.

This CDR3 is 14 amino acids long. Germline V gene data show CDR1 as SGHTA and CDR2 as FQGNSA. Trimming pared 4 bases from V and 5 bases from J, leaving 15 bases between. TCR beta cDNA libraries had unique molecular identifiers. TCRdb itself ran the PCR reads through MiXCR, one entry per CDR3 protein. The profile covers about 820,000 distinct CDR3 sequences, with roughly 58% appearing a single time and 4.6% taken by the ten largest. Comments on this clonotype: What it binds is not known.

This chain links TRBV7-2 with TRBJ2-7; a weak D match, TRBD2 (5 bases). This sequence originates from a girl under 18 with multiple sclerosis. The sample taken for sequencing was blood. The CDR3 loop reads CASSSGEFGHEQYF. DNA for the CDR3: TGTGCCAGCAGCTCCGGGGAGTTTGGGCACGAGCAGTACTTC.